The rows below give T cell receptor beta chains drawn from one sample of a study of shared clonotypes between healthy human individuals. Here immunoSEQ multiplex PCR was the method, and the copy in TCRdb shows in-frame clones only, minus some. The table lists around 2.5 million clones, roughly 93% of them singletons. Material for sequencing was naive CD4+ T cells from PBMCs. All receptors derive from a man aged 18-30 years in good health. Some clones in this sample may be carry-over from other donors' samples. CDR3s leave out the opening cysteine and the closing phenylalanine or tryptophan.

V,CDR3
TRBV27,ASSLQIGGGYT
TRBV6-5,ASQRTAGNTIY
TRBV7-7,ASSPLPGRSTDTQY
TRBV7-8,ASSLELGLTLTGELF
TRBV7-2,ASSRLAGGGTDTQY
TRBV7-2,ASSISGTYEQY
TRBV28,ASRQYNEQF
TRBV27,ASSRRDRDGYT
TRBV7-3,ASSPGGTTYNEQF
TRBV7-9,ASSLGTAVYEQY
TRBV6-1,ASSWGSYEQY
TRBV5-6,ASSLAMFQPQH
TRBV10-2,ASSPQGYTEAF
TRBV5-1,ASSPGVTNYGYT
TRBV7-9,ASSPSGTDTQY
TRBV13,ASSLTRNTEAF
TRBV7-9,ASSSGGRGDTQY